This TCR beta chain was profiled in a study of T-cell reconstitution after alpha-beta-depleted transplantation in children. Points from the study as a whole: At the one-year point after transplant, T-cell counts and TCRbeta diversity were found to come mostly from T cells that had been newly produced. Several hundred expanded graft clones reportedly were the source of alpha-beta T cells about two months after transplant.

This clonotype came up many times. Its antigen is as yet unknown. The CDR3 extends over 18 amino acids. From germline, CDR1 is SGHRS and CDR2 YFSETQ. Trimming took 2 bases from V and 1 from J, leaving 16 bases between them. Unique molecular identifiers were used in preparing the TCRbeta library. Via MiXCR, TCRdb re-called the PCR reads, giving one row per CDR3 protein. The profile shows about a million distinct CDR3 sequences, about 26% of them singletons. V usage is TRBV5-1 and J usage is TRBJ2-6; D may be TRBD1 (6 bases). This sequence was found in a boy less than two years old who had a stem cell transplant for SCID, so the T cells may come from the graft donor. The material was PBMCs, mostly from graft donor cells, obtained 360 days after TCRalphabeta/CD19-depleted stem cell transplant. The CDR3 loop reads CASSFEQGGDSGANVLTF. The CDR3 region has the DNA TGCGCCAGCAGCTTTGAACAGGGTGGCGATTCTGGGGCCAACGTCCTGACTTTC.